Below are 4 T cell receptor beta chains sequenced from a single sample in a study of OX40 agonist ivuxolimab in advanced cancers. Some clones are missing from TCRdb's copy, which holds only in-frame ones; the method was immunoSEQ multiplex PCR. This sample yields tens of thousands of clones, of which about 87% are seen a single time; roughly 25% belongs to the top ten. The specimen comprised CD4+ or CD8+ T cells sorted from blood, sampled in a trial of the OX40 agonist ivuxolimab. The receptor source for this set is an adult with an advanced solid tumor such as melanoma, head and neck, liver or kidney cancer.

This clone was picked up one time. The chain has TRBV28 and TRBJ2-5; D is ambiguous. This CDR3 is 15 amino acids long. V lost 5 bases and J 7 bases, leaving 20 bases between the germline ends. Germline CDR1 and CDR2: MDHEN and SYDVKM. DNA of the CDR3: TGTGCCAGCAGTACCCTCGCCGAATCGAAGGGGACCCAGTACTTC. Its translation is CASSTLAESKGTQYF.

The chain links TRBV27 to TRBJ2-3, with TRBD2 identical over 10 bases. V was clipped by 5 bases and J by 5 bases; unmatched bases: 7. This CDR3 region has 15 residues. CDR1 and CDR2 (germline): MNHEY, SMNVEV (reference sequence). This CDR3 is CASSPLAGVGDTQYF. The CDR3 DNA reads as TGTGCCAGCAGTCCCCTAGCGGGAGTTGGAGATACGCAGTATTTT.

The V and J genes are TRBV5-3 and TRBJ2-5; D remains unclear. TRBV5-3 is designated an ORF whose function remains uncertain. With 8 bases removed from V and 6 bases from J, the gap between germline ends came to 17 bases. This CDR3 region has 13 residues. CDR3 coding DNA: TGTGCCAGCAGCCAAGAGTATGGAAAGACCCAGTACTTC. Translating it yields CASSQEYGKTQYF.

This chain uses TRBV28 with TRBJ2-7; TRBD2 matches 14 bases. With V trimmed by 3 bases and J by 1 base, 8 bases remained unmatched. Germline loops: CDR1 MDHEN, CDR2 SYDVKM. The length of the CDR3 is 18 residues. The CDR3 loop is CASSLPTSGRDRSYEQYF. CDR3 DNA sequence: TGTGCCAGCAGTTTGCCGACTAGCGGGAGGGACCGGTCCTACGAGCAGTACTTC.